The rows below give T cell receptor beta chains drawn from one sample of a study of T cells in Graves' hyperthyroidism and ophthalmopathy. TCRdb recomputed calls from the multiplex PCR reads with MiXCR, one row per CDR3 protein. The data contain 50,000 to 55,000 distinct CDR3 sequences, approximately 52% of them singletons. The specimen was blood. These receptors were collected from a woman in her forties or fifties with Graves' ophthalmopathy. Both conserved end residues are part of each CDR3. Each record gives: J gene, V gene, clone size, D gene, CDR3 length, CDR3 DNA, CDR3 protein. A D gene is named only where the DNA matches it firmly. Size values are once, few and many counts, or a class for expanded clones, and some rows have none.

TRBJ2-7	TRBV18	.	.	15	TGTGCCAGCTCAGAACTCGACGGCCGGCTCTCTCAGCAGTACTTC	CASSELDGRLSQQYF
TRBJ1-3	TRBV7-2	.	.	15	TGTGCCAGCAGCTTGTCCTTGAGCTCTGGGAACACCATATATTTT	CASSLSLSSGNTIYF
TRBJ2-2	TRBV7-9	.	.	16	TGTGCCAGCAGCTTCACGGGAACAGGGAGCACCGGGGAGCTGTTTTTT	CASSFTGTGSTGELFF
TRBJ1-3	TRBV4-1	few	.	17	TGCGCCAGCAGCCGGGGGGGGGTCGTTAGCTCTGGAAACACCATATATTTT	CASSRGGVVSSGNTIYF
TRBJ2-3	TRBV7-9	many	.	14	TGTGCCAGCAGCTTCTCCGGGCTTGGAGATACGCAGTATTTT	CASSFSGLGDTQYF
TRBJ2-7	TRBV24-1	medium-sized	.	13	TGTGCCACCAGTGATGAACAGGGTTACGAGCAGTACTTC	CATSDEQGYEQYF
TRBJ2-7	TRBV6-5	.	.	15	TGTGCCAGCAGTTACTCTGCGGGCACTGACTACGAGCAGTACTTC	CASSYSAGTDYEQYF
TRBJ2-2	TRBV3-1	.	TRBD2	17	TGTGCCAGCACCCAACTGGGACTAGCGGAAATCACCGGGGAGCTGTTTTTT	CASTQLGLAEITGELFF
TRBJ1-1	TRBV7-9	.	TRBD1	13	TGTGCCAGCAGCTCCGGGACAGGAACTGAAGCTTTCTTT	CASSSGTGTEAFF
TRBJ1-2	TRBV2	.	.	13	TGTGCCAGCATGGAGGTTGTCAACTATGGCTACACCTTC	CASMEVVNYGYTF
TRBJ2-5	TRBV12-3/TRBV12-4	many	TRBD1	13	TGTGCCAGCAGCCAGACAGGGGAAGAGACCCAGTACTTC	CASSQTGEETQYF
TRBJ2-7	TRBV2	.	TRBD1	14	TGTGCCAGCACTAGGGGACAGGCGACCTACGAGCAGTACTTC	CASTRGQATYEQYF
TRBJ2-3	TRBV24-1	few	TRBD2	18	TGTGCCAGCAGTTCGGCCAGCGGGGGTCCCTCTAGCACAGATACGCAGTATTTT	CASSSASGGPSSTDTQYF
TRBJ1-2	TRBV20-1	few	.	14	TGCAGTGCTAGACCCAAAGGACAGCGCGCTGGAAACACCTTC	CSARPKGQRAGNTF
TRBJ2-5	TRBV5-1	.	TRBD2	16	TGCGCCAGCAGCGTCCGACTAGCGGGGGTCCAAGAGACCCAGTACTTC	CASSVRLAGVQETQYF
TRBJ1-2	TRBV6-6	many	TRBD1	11	TGTGCCAGCATTAACAGGGGTGGCTACACCTTC	CASINRGGYTF
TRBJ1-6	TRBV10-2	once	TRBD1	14	TGCGCCAGCAGCCCCGGGACAGCTCGTTCACCCCTCCACTTT	CASSPGTARSPLHF
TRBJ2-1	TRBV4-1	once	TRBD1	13	TGCGCCAGCAGCCACCAGGGGACAGATACGCAGTTCTTC	CASSHQGTDTQFF
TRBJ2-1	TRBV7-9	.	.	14	TGTGCCAGCAGCGACAGACAGGGAGGCAATGAGCAGTTCTTC	CASSDRQGGNEQFF
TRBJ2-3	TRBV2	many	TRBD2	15	TGTGCCAGCAGTGGAAATAGCGGGGGGACAGATACGCAGTATTTT	CASSGNSGGTDTQYF
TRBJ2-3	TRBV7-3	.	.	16	TGTGCTAGCAGCTCGACTCAGGGTGGTGGCACAGATACGCAGTGTTTT	CASSSTQGGGTDTQCF
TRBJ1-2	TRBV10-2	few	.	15	TGCGCCAGCAGTGATGGGGCCGCTGTAAACTATGGCTACACCTTC	CASSDGAAVNYGYTF
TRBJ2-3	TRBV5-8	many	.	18	TGTGCCAGCAGCTTGGGGGCGGGTCAGGGGATCGGCACAGATACGCAGTATTTT	CASSLGAGQGIGTDTQYF
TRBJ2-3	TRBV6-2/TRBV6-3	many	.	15	TGTGCCAGCACCGACCCGGCAGGTGGGACAGATACGCAGTATTTT	CASTDPAGGTDTQYF
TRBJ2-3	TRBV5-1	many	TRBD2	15	TGCGCCAGCAGCTTATCGGGGGGGGCCTCAGATACGCAGTATTTT	CASSLSGGASDTQYF
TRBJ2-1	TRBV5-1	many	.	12	TGCGCCAGCAGCTTTGGAACAGGTATGCAGTTCTTC	CASSFGTGMQFF
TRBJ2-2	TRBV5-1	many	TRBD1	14	TGCGCCGGCAGCTCGGGACAGGACACCGGGGAGCTGTTTTTT	CAGSSGQDTGELFF
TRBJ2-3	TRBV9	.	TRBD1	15	TGTGCCAGCAGCACCAACAGGGGTTGGGCAGATGCGCAGTACTTT	CASSTNRGWADAQYF
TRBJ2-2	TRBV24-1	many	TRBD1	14	TGTGCCACCGGGGGACAGGGGGACACCGGGGAGCTGTTTTTT	CATGGQGDTGELFF
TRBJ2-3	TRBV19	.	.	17	TGTGCCAGTAGTTGGGGAGCTAGCCCTGAGGTTACAGATACGCAGTATTTC	CASSWGASPEVTDTQYF
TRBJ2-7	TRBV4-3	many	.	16	TGCGCCAGCAGCCAAGATCGGGGGACCCACTTCTACGAGCAGTACTTC	CASSQDRGTHFYEQYF
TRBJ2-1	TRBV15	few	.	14	TGTGCCACCAGCAGAGATTGGGGTAATGATGAGCAGTTCTTC	CATSRDWGNDEQFF
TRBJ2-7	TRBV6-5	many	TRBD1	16	TGTGCCAGCAGTTATCGGACAGGGGCATCTTGGCACGAGCAGTACTTC	CASSYRTGASWHEQYF
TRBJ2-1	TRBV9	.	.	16	TGTGCCAGCAGCGTAGGGGGTGGTACTAGCACAGATACGCAGTTCTTC	CASSVGGGTSTDTQFF
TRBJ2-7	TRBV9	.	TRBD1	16	TGTGCCAGCAGCGTGGGACAGGGGGCGCGGTCCTACGAGCAGTACTTC	CASSVGQGARSYEQYF
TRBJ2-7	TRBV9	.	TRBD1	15	TGTGCCAGCAGCGTAGACGGGACAGGGGGTGACGAGCAGTACTTT	CASSVDGTGGDEQYF
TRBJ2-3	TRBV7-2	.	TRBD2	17	TGTGCCAGCAGTTTAAGGGGACTAGCGGAAGGGGGAGATACGCAGTATTTT	CASSLRGLAEGGDTQYF
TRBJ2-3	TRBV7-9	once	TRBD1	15	TGTGCCAGCAGCTCCGGGACAGAGGGCACAGATACGCAGTATTTT	CASSSGTEGTDTQYF
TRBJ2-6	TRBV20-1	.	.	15	TGCAGTGCTAGACTGGGGGGCTCTGGGGCCAACGTCCTGACTTTC	CSARLGGSGANVLTF
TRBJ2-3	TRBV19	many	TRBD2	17	TGTGCCAGTAGTATTCGAAAACTAGCGGAGCTCACAGATACGCAGTATTTT	CASSIRKLAELTDTQYF
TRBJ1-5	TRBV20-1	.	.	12	TGCAGTGCTCGCAAGCGGGGACAGCCCCAGCATTTT	CSARKRGQPQHF
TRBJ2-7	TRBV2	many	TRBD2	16	TGTGCCAGCAGTGCCCCGGGACTAGCGGGGTTGGACGAGCAGTACTTC	CASSAPGLAGLDEQYF
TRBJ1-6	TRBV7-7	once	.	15	TGTGCTAGCAGCTTAGTCGGCAGGGGTCGTTCACCCCTCCACTTT	CASSLVGRGRSPLHF
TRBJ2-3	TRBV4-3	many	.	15	TGCGCCAGCAGCCAAGTAGCTAATCCCACAGATACGCAGTATTTT	CASSQVANPTDTQYF
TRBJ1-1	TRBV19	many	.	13	TGTGCCAGTAGTACGACAGGGAACACTGAAGCTTTCTTT	CASSTTGNTEAFF
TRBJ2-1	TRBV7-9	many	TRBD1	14	TGTGCCAGCAGCTGGGACAGCCCTCCCAATGAGCAGTTCTTT	CASSWDSPPNEQFF
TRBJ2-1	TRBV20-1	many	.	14	TGCAGTGCTAGAGACTATACCCGCTACAATGAGCAGTTCTTC	CSARDYTRYNEQFF
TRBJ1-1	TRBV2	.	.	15	TGTGCCAGCAGTGACAGGGGCCCCGAGTACACTGAAGCTTTCTTT	CASSDRGPEYTEAFF
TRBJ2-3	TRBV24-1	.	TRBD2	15	TGTGCCACCAGTGAAGGTACTAGCGGCACAGATACGCAGTATTTT	CATSEGTSGTDTQYF
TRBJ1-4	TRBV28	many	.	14	TGTGCCAGCAGTCACAGGGACACTAATGAAAAACTGTTTTTT	CASSHRDTNEKLFF
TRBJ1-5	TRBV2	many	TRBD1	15	TGTGCCAGCAGCTCCGGGACAGGGGGTTACCAGCCCCAGCATTTT	CASSSGTGGYQPQHF
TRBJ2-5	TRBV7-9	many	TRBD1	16	TGTGCCAGCAGCTTAGCTGGGACAGGGTTTGGCGAGACCCAGTACTTC	CASSLAGTGFGETQYF
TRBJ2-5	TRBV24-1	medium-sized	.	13	TGTGCCACCAGTGATTTGGTGGGTGAGACCCAGTACTTC	CATSDLVGETQYF
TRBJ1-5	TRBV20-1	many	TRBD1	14	TGCAGTGCTAGAGAGGGACAGGGTCATCAGCCCCAGCATTTT	CSAREGQGHQPQHF
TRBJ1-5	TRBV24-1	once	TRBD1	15	TGTGCCACCAGTGATTTGGGGACAGGGAATCAGCCCCAGCATTTT	CATSDLGTGNQPQHF
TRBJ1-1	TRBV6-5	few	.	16	TGTGCCAGCAGTTATGATCTGGAACGGATGAACACTGAAGCTTTCTTT	CASSYDLERMNTEAFF
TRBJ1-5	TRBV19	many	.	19	TGTGCCAGTAGTCCTATATATATGGGCCCGCAGGACCCGAGGCAGCCCCAGCATTTT	CASSPIYMGPQDPRQPQHF